One T cell receptor (beta chain) is described in this entry. Its target is unknown. The repertoire was sequenced with immunoSEQ multiplex PCR; TCRdb's copy has only in-frame clones and lacks some. The data contain roughly 15,000 clones, 72% of them seen just once; the ten biggest clones take up roughly 50%. Germline V lookup: CDR1 GTSNPN, CDR2 SVGIG (reference sequence). The V gene end was trimmed by 0 bases and the J gene end by 3 bases; junction bases not matched to a gene: 6. The CDR3 totals 16 residues. This sample is part of a study of radiotherapy plus CTLA-4 blockade in lung cancer. Study-level results: In blood, TCR clones derived from the tumor expanded after radiotherapy plus ipilimumab.

The origin of this receptor is a human donor with non-small cell lung cancer whose response to radiotherapy plus ipilimumab could not be evaluated. The sample was peripheral blood, taken from a patient treated with radiotherapy plus ipilimumab. This chain uses TRBV30 with TRBJ1-1, with TRBD1 identical over 11 bases. The CDR3 is CAWSVLGQGGHTEAFF. CDR3 nucleotide sequence: TGTGCCTGGAGTGTACTGGGACAGGGGGGCCACACTGAAGCTTTCTTT.